The rows below give T cell receptor beta chains drawn from one sample of a study of molecular identifiers for immune sequencing clone quantification. One entry per CDR3 protein results from TCRdb running MiXCR on the PCR reads. This table has about 300,000 distinct CDR3 sequences, roughly 23% appearing once. The specimen sequenced was naive CD8+ T cells from blood, with Jurkat cell RNA spiked in. The receptor source for this set is a human donor in good health. Some libraries in this study had Jurkat cell RNA spiked in. CDR3s include the opening cysteine and the closing phenylalanine or tryptophan. Fields, in order: CDR3 protein, CDR3 DNA, D gene, J gene, clone size, V gene. D genes are given only for firm matches. Size is stated for part of the rows, as once, few or many counts, or as a class when the clone is expanded.

CDR3aa: CSANPDFPQETQYF
CDR3nt: TGCAGTGCCAACCCCGATTTCCCGCAAGAGACCCAGTACTTC
d_gene: -
j_gene: TRBJ2-5
abundance: many
v_gene: TRBV20-1

CDR3aa: CASSLGQFANTEELFF
CDR3nt: TGTGCCAGCAGCTTAGGACAGTTCGCGAACACCGAGGAGCTGTTTTTT
d_gene: -
j_gene: TRBJ2-2
abundance: -
v_gene: TRBV7-9

CDR3aa: CASSLSSGVVFF
CDR3nt: TGTGCCAGCAGCTTATCTAGCGGGGTGGTTTTCTTC
d_gene: TRBD2
j_gene: TRBJ2-1
abundance: many
v_gene: TRBV7-6

CDR3aa: CASSYSRGTYEQYF
CDR3nt: TGTGCCAGCAGTTACTCACGGGGGACCTACGAGCAGTACTTC
d_gene: -
j_gene: TRBJ2-7
abundance: many
v_gene: TRBV6-5

CDR3aa: CASSLGAGHQPQHF
CDR3nt: TGTGCCAGCAGTTTAGGCGCAGGGCATCAGCCCCAGCATTTT
d_gene: -
j_gene: TRBJ1-5
abundance: many
v_gene: TRBV12-3/TRBV12-4

CDR3aa: CASQLRTEAFF
CDR3nt: TGTGCCAGCCAATTAAGGACTGAAGCTTTCTTT
d_gene: -
j_gene: TRBJ1-1
abundance: many
v_gene: TRBV12-3/TRBV12-4

CDR3aa: CASSYINGNEKLFF
CDR3nt: TGTGCCAGCAGTTACATCAACGGAAATGAAAAACTGTTTTTT
d_gene: -
j_gene: TRBJ1-4
abundance: many
v_gene: TRBV6-5

CDR3aa: CSARVEGQGITEAFF
CDR3nt: TGCAGTGCTAGAGTGGAAGGACAGGGAATCACTGAAGCTTTCTTT
d_gene: TRBD1
j_gene: TRBJ1-1
abundance: many
v_gene: TRBV20-1

CDR3aa: CASSLTRGGYEQYF
CDR3nt: TGTGCCAGCAGTCTGACTAGAGGGGGTTACGAGCAGTACTTC
d_gene: -
j_gene: TRBJ2-7
abundance: -
v_gene: TRBV3-1

CDR3aa: CASSQLTGGATDTQYF
CDR3nt: TGTGCCAGCAGCCAATTGACAGGGGGCGCGACAGATACGCAGTATTTT
d_gene: TRBD1
j_gene: TRBJ2-3
abundance: -
v_gene: TRBV16

CDR3aa: CASSLDTAWVAEQFF
CDR3nt: TGTGCCAGCAGCTTGGATACCGCGTGGGTCGCTGAGCAGTTCTTC
d_gene: -
j_gene: TRBJ2-1
abundance: few
v_gene: TRBV5-3

CDR3aa: CASSLESNQPQHF
CDR3nt: TGTGCCAGCAGCTTAGAAAGCAATCAGCCCCAGCATTTT
d_gene: -
j_gene: TRBJ1-5
abundance: -
v_gene: TRBV7-9

CDR3aa: CASSPSGQFPGDTEAFF
CDR3nt: TGTGCCAGCAGCCCCTCCGGACAGTTCCCCGGGGACACTGAAGCTTTCTTT
d_gene: -
j_gene: TRBJ1-1
abundance: -
v_gene: TRBV3-1

CDR3aa: CSVALGGIQETQYF
CDR3nt: TGCAGCGTAGCCCTGGGGGGGATCCAAGAGACCCAGTACTTC
d_gene: TRBD2
j_gene: TRBJ2-5
abundance: many
v_gene: TRBV29-1

CDR3aa: CASSLAVREGVGTDTQYF
CDR3nt: TGTGCCAGCAGCTTAGCGGTGCGGGAGGGCGTCGGCACAGATACGCAGTATTTT
d_gene: TRBD2
j_gene: TRBJ2-3
abundance: few
v_gene: TRBV7-9

CDR3aa: CASSLQGANAGELFF
CDR3nt: TGTGCCAGTAGTCTTCAGGGGGCGAACGCCGGGGAGCTGTTTTTT
d_gene: TRBD1
j_gene: TRBJ2-2
abundance: few
v_gene: TRBV19

CDR3aa: CASSFRGAVTDTQYF
CDR3nt: TGTGCCAGCAGCTTCCGGGGGGCGGTAACAGATACGCAGTATTTT
d_gene: -
j_gene: TRBJ2-3
abundance: -
v_gene: TRBV13

CDR3aa: CASSQDPATNTEASF
CDR3nt: TGCGCCAGCAGCCAAGATCCCGCAACTAACACTGAAGCTTCCTTT
d_gene: -
j_gene: TRBJ1-1
abundance: -
v_gene: TRBV4-1

CDR3aa: CASSPRERSYNEQFF
CDR3nt: TGTGCCAGCAGCCCACGGGAGAGGTCCTACAATGAGCAGTTCTTC
d_gene: -
j_gene: TRBJ2-1
abundance: many
v_gene: TRBV5-4

CDR3aa: CASSGGDSSYEQYF
CDR3nt: TGTGCCAGCAGTGGCGGGGACAGCTCCTACGAGCAGTACTTC
d_gene: -
j_gene: TRBJ2-7
abundance: many
v_gene: TRBV7-9

CDR3aa: CASSYLGQGEVGYTF
CDR3nt: TGTGCCAGCAGCTACTTGGGACAGGGGGAGGTCGGCTACACCTTC
d_gene: TRBD1
j_gene: TRBJ1-2
abundance: many
v_gene: TRBV14

CDR3aa: CAWSSGRVDHF
CDR3nt: TGTGCCTGGAGTTCGGGCAGGGTTGACCACTTC
d_gene: -
j_gene: TRBJ2-7
abundance: -
v_gene: TRBV30

CDR3aa: CSVDTPRGSANLGETQYF
CDR3nt: TGCAGCGTTGATACCCCGAGAGGGAGCGCTAACCTTGGAGAGACCCAGTACTTC
d_gene: -
j_gene: TRBJ2-5
abundance: many
v_gene: TRBV29-1

CDR3aa: CSARPGSGANVLTF
CDR3nt: TGCAGTGCTAGGCCCGGTTCTGGGGCCAACGTCCTGACTTTC
d_gene: -
j_gene: TRBJ2-6
abundance: many
v_gene: TRBV20-1

CDR3aa: CASSSPVEGLMNTEAFF
CDR3nt: TGTGCCAGCAGTAGCCCGGTTGAGGGACTAATGAACACTGAAGCTTTCTTT
d_gene: -
j_gene: TRBJ1-1
abundance: few
v_gene: TRBV7-9

CDR3aa: CASSPLQSSSYEQYF
CDR3nt: TGTGCCAGCAGCCCCTTACAGTCCTCCTCCTACGAGCAGTACTTC
d_gene: -
j_gene: TRBJ2-7
abundance: many
v_gene: TRBV7-9

CDR3aa: CASTPSILHYEQYF
CDR3nt: TGTGCCAGCACCCCAAGTATCCTACACTACGAGCAGTACTTC
d_gene: -
j_gene: TRBJ2-7
abundance: -
v_gene: TRBV6-2/TRBV6-3

CDR3aa: CASSLGQGGNYEQYF
CDR3nt: TGTGCCAGCAGCTTAGGACAGGGGGGAAACTACGAGCAGTACTTC
d_gene: TRBD1
j_gene: TRBJ2-7
abundance: many
v_gene: TRBV7-7

CDR3aa: CASSQVAGASYEQYF
CDR3nt: TGCGCCAGCAGCCAGGTAGCGGGAGCCTCCTACGAGCAGTACTTC
d_gene: TRBD2
j_gene: TRBJ2-7
abundance: few
v_gene: TRBV4-1